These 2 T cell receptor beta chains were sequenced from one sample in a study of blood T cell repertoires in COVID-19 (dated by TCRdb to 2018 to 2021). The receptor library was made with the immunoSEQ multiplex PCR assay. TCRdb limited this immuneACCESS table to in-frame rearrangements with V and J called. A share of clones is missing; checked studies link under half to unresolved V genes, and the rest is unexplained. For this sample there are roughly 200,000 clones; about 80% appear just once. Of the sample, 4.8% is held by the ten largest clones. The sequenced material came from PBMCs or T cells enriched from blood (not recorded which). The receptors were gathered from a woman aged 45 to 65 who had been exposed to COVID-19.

CDR3 nucleotides: TGTGCCAGCAGCTTAGTAACGGGTACTACTGAAGCTTTCTTT. This encodes CASSLVTGTTEAFF. This chain connects TRBV7-9 to TRBJ1-1, with D uncertain. Between the trimmed V and J ends, which lost 1 base and 5 bases, there was a span of 11 bases. The CDR3 is 14 amino acids. CDR1 and CDR2 (germline): SEHNR, FQNEAQ (reference sequence).

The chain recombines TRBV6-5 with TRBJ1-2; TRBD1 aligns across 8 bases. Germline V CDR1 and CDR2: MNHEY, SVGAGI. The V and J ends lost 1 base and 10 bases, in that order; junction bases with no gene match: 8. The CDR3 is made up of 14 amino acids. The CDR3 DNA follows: TGTGCCAGCAGTTACTACGGACAGGGCAAGGACTACACCTTC. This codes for CASSYYGQGKDYTF.